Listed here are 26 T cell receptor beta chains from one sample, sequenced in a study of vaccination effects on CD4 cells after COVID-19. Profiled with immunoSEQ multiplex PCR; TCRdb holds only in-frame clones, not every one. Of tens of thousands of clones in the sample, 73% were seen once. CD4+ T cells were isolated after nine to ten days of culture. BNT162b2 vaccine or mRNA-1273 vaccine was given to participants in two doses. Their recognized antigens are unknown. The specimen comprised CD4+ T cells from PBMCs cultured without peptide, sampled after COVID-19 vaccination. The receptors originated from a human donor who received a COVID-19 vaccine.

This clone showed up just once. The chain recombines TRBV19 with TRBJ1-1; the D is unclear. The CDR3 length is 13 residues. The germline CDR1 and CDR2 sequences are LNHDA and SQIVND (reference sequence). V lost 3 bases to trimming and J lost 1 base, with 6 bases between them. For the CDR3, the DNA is TGTGCCAGTAGTATCACCGGGAACACTGAAGCTTTCTTT. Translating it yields CASSITGNTEAFF.

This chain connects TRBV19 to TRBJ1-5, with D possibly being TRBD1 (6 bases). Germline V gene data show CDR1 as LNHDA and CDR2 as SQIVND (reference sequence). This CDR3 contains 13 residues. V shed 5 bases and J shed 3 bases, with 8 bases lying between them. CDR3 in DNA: TGTGCCAGTAGTCAGGGGAACAATCAGCCCCAGCATTTT. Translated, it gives CASSQGNNQPQHF.

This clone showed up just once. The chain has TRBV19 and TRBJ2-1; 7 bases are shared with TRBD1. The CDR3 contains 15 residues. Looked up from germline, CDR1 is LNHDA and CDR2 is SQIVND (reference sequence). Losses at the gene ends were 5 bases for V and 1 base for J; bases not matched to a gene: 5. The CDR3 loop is CASSDDRVSYNEQFF. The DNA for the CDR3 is TGTGCCAGTAGTGACGACAGGGTGTCCTACAATGAGCAGTTCTTC.

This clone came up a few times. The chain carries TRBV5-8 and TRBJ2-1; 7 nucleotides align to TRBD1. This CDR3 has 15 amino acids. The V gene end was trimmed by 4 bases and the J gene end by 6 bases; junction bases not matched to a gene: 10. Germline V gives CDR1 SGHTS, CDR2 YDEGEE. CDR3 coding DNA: TGTGCCAGCAGCCGACAGGGTTTTTTTAGCAATGAGCAGTTCTTC. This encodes CASSRQGFFSNEQFF.

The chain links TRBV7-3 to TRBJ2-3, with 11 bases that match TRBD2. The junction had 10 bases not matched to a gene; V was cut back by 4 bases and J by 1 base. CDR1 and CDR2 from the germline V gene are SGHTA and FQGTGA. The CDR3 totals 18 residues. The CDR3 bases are TGTGCCAGCAGCTCTCCTAGCGGGGGGCCGGTTGGCACAGATACGCAGTATTTT. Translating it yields CASSSPSGGPVGTDTQYF.

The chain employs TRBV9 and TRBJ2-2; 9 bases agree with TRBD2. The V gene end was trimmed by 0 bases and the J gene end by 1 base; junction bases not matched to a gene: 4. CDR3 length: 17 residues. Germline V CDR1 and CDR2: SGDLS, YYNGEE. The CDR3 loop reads CASSVGGGGENTGELFF. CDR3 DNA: TGTGCCAGCAGCGTAGGCGGCGGGGGGGAGAACACCGGGGAGCTGTTTTTT.

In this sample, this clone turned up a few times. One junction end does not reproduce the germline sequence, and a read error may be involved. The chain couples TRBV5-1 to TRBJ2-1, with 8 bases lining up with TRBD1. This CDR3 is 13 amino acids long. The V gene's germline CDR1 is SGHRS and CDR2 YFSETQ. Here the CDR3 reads CASRLDRVNEQFF. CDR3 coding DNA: TGCGCCAGCAGGTTGGACAGGGTGAATGAGCAGTTCTTC.

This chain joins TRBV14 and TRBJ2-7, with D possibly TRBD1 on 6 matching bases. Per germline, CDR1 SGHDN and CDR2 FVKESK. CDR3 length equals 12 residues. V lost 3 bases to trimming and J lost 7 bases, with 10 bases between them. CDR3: CASSQGAWEQYV. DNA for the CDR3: TGTGCCAGCAGCCAGGGGGCCTGGGAGCAGTACGTC.

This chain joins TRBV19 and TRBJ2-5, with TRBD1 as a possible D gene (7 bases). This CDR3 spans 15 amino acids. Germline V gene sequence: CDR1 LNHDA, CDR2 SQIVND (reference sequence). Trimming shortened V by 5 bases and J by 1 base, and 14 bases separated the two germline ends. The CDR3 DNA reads TGTGCCAGTAGTGCGACAGGGACTGTCCAAGAGACCCAGTACTTC. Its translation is CASSATGTVQETQYF.

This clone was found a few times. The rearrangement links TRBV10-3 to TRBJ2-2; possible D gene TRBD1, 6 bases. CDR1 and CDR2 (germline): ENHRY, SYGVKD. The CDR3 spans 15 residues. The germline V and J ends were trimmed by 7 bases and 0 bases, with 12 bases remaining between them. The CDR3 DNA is TGTGCCATCACGCGACAGGCTACGAACACCGGGGAGCTGTTTTTT. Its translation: CAITRQATNTGELFF.

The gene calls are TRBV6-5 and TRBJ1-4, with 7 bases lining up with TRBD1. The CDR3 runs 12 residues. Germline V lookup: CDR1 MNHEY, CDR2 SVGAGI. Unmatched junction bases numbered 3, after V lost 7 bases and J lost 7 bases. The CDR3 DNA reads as TGTGCCAGCAAGACAGGGACTGAAAAACTGTTTTTT. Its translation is CASKTGTEKLFF.

CDR3 amino acids: CASSLTGQYYEQYV. The CDR3 nucleotides are TGTGCCAGCAGCTTGACGGGACAATACTACGAGCAGTACGTC. V gene TRBV5-5 combines with J gene TRBJ2-7, with D possibly being TRBD1 (6 bases). Per germline, CDR1 SGHKS and CDR2 YYEKEE (reference sequence). Trimming took off 1 base at V and 3 bases at J, with 11 bases between the two ends. CDR3 size: 14 residues.

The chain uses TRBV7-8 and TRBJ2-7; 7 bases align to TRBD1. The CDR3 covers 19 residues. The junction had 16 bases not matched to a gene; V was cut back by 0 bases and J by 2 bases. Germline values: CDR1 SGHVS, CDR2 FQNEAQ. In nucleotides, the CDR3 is TGTGCCAGCAGCTTAGCTTATATAGGATCACAGGGGCGGCCCTACGAGCAGTACGTC. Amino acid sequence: CASSLAYIGSQGRPYEQYV.

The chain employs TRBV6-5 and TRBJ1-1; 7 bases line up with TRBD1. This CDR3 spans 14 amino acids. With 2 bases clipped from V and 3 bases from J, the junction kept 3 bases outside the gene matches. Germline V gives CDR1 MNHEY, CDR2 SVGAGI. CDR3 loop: CASSYGRGDTEAFF. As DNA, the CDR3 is TGTGCCAGCAGTTACGGCAGGGGGGACACTGAAGCTTTCTTT.

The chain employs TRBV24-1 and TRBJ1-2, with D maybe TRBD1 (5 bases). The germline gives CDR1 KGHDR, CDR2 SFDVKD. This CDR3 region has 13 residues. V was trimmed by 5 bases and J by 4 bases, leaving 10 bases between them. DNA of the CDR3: TGTGCCACCAGTGCCGACAGCCTCTATGGCTACACCTTC. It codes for CATSADSLYGYTF.

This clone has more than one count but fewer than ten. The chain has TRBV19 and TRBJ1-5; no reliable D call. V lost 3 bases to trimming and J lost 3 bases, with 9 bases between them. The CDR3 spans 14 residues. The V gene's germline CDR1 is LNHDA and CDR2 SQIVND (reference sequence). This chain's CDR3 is CASSISKYNQPQHF. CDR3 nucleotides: TGTGCCAGTAGTATCTCCAAATACAATCAGCCCCAGCATTTT.

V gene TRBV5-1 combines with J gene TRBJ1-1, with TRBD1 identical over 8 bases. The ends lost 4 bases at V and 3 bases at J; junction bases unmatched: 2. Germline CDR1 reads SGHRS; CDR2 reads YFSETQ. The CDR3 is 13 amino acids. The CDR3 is CASSPTGDTEAFF. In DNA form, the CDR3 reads TGCGCCAGCAGCCCGACAGGGGACACTGAAGCTTTCTTT.

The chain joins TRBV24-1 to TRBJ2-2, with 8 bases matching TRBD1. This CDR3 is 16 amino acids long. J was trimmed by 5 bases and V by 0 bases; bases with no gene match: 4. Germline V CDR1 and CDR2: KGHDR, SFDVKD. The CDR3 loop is CATSDLRQGRTGELFF. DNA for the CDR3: TGTGCCACCAGTGATTTGAGACAGGGGAGAACCGGGGAGCTGTTTTTT.

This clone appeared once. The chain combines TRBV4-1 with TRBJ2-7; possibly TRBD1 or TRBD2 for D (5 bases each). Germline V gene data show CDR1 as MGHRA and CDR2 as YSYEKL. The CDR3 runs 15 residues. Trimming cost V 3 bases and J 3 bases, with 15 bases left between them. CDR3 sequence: CASSHTAGTCYEQYV. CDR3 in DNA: TGCGCCAGCAGCCATACCGCAGGGACCTGCTACGAGCAGTACGTC.

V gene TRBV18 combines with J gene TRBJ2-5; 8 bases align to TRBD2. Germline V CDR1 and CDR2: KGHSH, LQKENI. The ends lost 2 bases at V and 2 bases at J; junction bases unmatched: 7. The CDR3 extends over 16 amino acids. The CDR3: CASSPMTSVEQETQYF. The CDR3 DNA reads TGTGCCAGCTCACCAATGACTAGCGTTGAACAAGAGACCCAGTACTTC.

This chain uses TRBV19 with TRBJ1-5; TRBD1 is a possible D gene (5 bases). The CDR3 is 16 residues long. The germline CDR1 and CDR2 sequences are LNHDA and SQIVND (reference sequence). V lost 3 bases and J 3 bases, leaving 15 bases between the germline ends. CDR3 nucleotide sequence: TGTGCCAGTAGTATGTTAGAGGGGAGGAACAATCAGCCCCAGCATTTT. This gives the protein CASSMLEGRNNQPQHF.

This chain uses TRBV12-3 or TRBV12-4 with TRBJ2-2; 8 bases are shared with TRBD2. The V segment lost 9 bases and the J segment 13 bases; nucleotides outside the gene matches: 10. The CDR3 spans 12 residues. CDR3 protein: CASSSLAGRLFF. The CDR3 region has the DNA TGTGCCAGTTCCAGCCTAGCGGGTCGGCTGTTTTTT.

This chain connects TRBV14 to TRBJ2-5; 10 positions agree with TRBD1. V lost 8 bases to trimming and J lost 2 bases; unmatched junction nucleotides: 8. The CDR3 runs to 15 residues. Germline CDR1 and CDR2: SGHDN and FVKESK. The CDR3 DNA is TGTGCCAGCCTTAGACAGGGGGCTTTTCAAGAGACCCAGTACTTC. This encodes CASLRQGAFQETQYF. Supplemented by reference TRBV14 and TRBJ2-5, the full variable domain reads EAGVTQFPSHSVIEKGQTVTLRCDPISGHDNLYWYRRVMGKEIKFLLHFVKESKQDESGMPNNRFLAERTGGTYSTLKVQPAELEDSGVYFCASLRQGAFQETQYFGPGTRLLVL.

CDR3 sequence reads: CASSQRSPLKPSNQPQHF. The CDR3 region has the DNA TGTGCCAGCAGCCAAAGGTCCCCCCTTAAGCCTAGCAATCAGCCCCAGCATTTT. This sequence joins TRBV9 and TRBJ1-5; D is unclear. CDR3 size: 18 residues. V shed 4 bases and J shed 0 bases, with 20 bases lying between them. CDR1 is SGDLS and CDR2 is YYNGEE in the germline V gene.

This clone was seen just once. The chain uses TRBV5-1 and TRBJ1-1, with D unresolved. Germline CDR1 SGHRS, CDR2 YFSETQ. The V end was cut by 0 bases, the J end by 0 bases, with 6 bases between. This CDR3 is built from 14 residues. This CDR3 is CASSLGTMNTEAFF. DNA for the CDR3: TGCGCCAGCAGCTTGGGAACGATGAACACTGAAGCTTTCTTT.

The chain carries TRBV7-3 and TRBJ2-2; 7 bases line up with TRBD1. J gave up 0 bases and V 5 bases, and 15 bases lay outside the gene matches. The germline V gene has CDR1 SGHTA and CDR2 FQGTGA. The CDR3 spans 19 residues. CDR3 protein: CASSPQTSWTGPNTGELFF. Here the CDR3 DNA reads TGTGCCAGCAGCCCGCAAACCTCTTGGACAGGCCCGAACACCGGGGAGCTGTTTTTT.